The clone carrying this TCR beta chain came up many times. The antigen is unknown. V lost 0 bases to trimming and J lost 0 bases, with 5 bases between them. CDR3 size: 14 residues. The germline gives CDR1 SGHRS, CDR2 YFSETQ. This specimen comes from a study of blood T cells in healthy people across ages. General study points: Per million T cells, the diversity of TCR beta decreased roughly linearly as age advanced.

PCR was performed a second time for roughly 6 to 12 cycles using a sample-barcoded 5' primer and a J-beta primer mix. Each sample yielded at least 3 million CDR3-containing paired-end reads. One entry per CDR3 protein results from TCRdb running MiXCR on the 5' RACE reads. The sample lists about 800,000 distinct CDR3 sequences; about 47% were seen once. Sequenced material: blood. The sequence derives from a man of 80 years or more in good health. The chain employs TRBV5-1 and TRBJ2-3; no clear D. CDR3 bases: TGCGCCAGCAGCTTGGACTCTAGCACAGATACGCAGTATTTT. It codes for CASSLDSSTDTQYF.